The 2 T cell receptor beta chains below come from one sample, sequenced in a study of cytomegalovirus exposure and HLA in healthy donors. Assay: immunoSEQ multiplex PCR; the TCRdb copy retains only in-frame clones and omits some. The profile shows about 74,000 clones, 85% to 95% of them singletons. The sequenced material came from PBMCs. The origin of the receptors is a young woman in good health and CMV-seropositive.

This clone was detected only a few times. This chain links TRBV28 with TRBJ2-5; D gene unclear. The CDR3 runs 12 residues. From germline, CDR1 is MDHEN and CDR2 SYDVKM. The V end was cut by 3 bases, the J end by 4 bases, with 6 bases between. The CDR3 is CASSLETETQYF. CDR3 nucleotide sequence: TGTGCCAGCAGTTTGGAGACAGAGACCCAGTACTTC.

The chain recombines TRBV7-2 with TRBJ2-1, with 8 bases identical to TRBD2. Trimming removed 2 bases from V and 9 bases from J; junction bases left unmatched: 12. Germline V gives CDR1 SGHTA, CDR2 FQGNSA. The CDR3 is made up of 16 amino acids. The CDR3 nucleotides read TGTGCCAGCAGCTTATCCGGGAGGGCCCTTTCAGGTGAGCAGTTCTTC. It specifies CASSLSGRALSGEQFF.